These 27 T cell receptor beta chains share one sample of origin, sequenced in a study of shared clonotypes between healthy human individuals. Naivety among CD8 cells was defined by CD45RO negativity and positive CCR7 selection, thereby excluding terminally differentiated effector memory CD45RA+ cells. Data came from immunoSEQ multiplex PCR; TCRdb stores just in-frame clones and leaves some out. The repertoire includes hundreds of thousands of clones, nearly 95% of them detected once, and under 30% sits in the top ten. The sequenced material came from naive CD8+ T cells sorted from blood. The receptors were gathered from a man between 25 and 39 years old in good health.

V and J are TRBV11-2 and TRBJ1-1; D might be TRBD1 (6 bases). CDR3 size: 15 residues. Trimming removed 5 bases from V and 4 bases from J, with 17 bases in between. Germline V lookup: CDR1 SGHAT, CDR2 FQNNGV. CDR3 in amino acids: CASSQLQGLGTEAFF. DNA for the CDR3: TGTGCCAGCAGCCAGCTACAGGGTTTGGGCACTGAAGCTTTCTTT.

This chain connects TRBV28 to TRBJ1-1; D gene uncertain. CDR1 and CDR2 from the germline V gene are MDHEN and SYDVKM. The length of the CDR3 is 14 residues. The V and J ends lost 3 bases and 1 base respectively, with 9 bases between them. The CDR3 nucleotides are TGTGCCAGCAGTTTGTGGCAGGAGAACACTGAAGCTTTCTTT. It is translated as CASSLWQENTEAFF.

V and J are TRBV7-9 and TRBJ2-1; 9 positions match TRBD2. CDR3 length equals 19 residues. Germline-derived CDR1 and CDR2 are SEHNR and FQNEAQ (reference sequence). The ends lost 1 base at V and 3 bases at J; junction bases unmatched: 13. The chain's CDR3 is CASSLEALGLAIYYNEQFF. DNA for the CDR3: TGTGCCAGCAGCTTAGAAGCGTTGGGACTAGCAATCTACTACAATGAGCAGTTCTTC.

The rearrangement links TRBV6-1 to TRBJ1-1; D is perhaps TRBD1 (5 bases). Trimming removed 4 bases from V and 0 bases from J, with 12 bases in between. The CDR3 is 15 amino acids. CDR1 is MNHNS, CDR2 SASEGT, per germline. This CDR3 reads CASSAATVLNTEAFF. CDR3 DNA sequence: TGTGCCAGCAGTGCAGCGACAGTCTTGAACACTGAAGCTTTCTTT.

The chain employs TRBV2 and TRBJ2-3; D perhaps matches TRBD2 (6 bases). V was pared by 8 bases and J by 5 bases, with 11 bases between. CDR3 length: 12 residues. Germline V gives CDR1 SNHLY, CDR2 FYNNEI. CDR3 DNA sequence: TGTGCCAGCCGCGGAGGGATAGATACGCAGTATTTT. Its protein product is CASRGGIDTQYF.

The chain has TRBV5-6 and TRBJ2-5, with 8 positions matching TRBD2. The CDR3 runs to 18 residues. Germline CDR1 SGHDT, CDR2 YYEEEE. V was pared by 0 bases and J by 2 bases, with 12 bases of the junction left unmatched. CDR3 in amino acids: CASSLVREGPLWQETQYF. CDR3 sequence (DNA): TGTGCCAGCAGCTTGGTTCGGGAGGGACCCTTGTGGCAAGAGACCCAGTACTTC.

This chain joins TRBV4-1 and TRBJ2-6; D is perhaps TRBD1 (6 bases). V was shortened by 4 bases and J by 4 bases, with 11 bases between the two germline ends. Germline loops: CDR1 MGHRA, CDR2 YSYEKL. The CDR3 is made up of 15 amino acids. The CDR3 loop is CASSPPGVGANVLTF. CDR3 sequence (DNA): TGCGCCAGCAGCCCCCCAGGGGTCGGGGCCAACGTCCTGACTTTC.

The gene calls are TRBV5-5 and TRBJ2-7; 9 positions match TRBD1. The V segment lost 4 bases and the J segment 2 bases; nucleotides outside the gene matches: 4. Germline V gene sequence: CDR1 SGHKS, CDR2 YYEKEE (reference sequence). The CDR3 totals 14 residues. The CDR3 DNA is TGTGCCAGCAGCAGGGACAGGGCCACCTACGAGCAGTACTTC. Its protein is CASSRDRATYEQYF. The full variable domain, its missing parts supplied by reference TRBV5-5 and TRBJ2-7, is DAGVTQSPTHLIKTRGQQVTLRCSPISGHKSVSWYQQVLGQGPQFIFQYYEKEERGRGNFPDRFSARQFPNYSSELNVNALLLGDSALYLCASSRDRATYEQYFGPGTRLTVT.

The rearrangement uses TRBV6-9 and TRBJ2-7; D might be TRBD1 (6 bases). The CDR3 loop spans 18 amino acids. V gave up 5 bases and J gave up 1 base, with 24 bases separating them. Per germline, CDR1 MNHGY and CDR2 SVAAGI. CDR3 coding DNA: TGTGCCAGCAGTCATGCTCCGCCGGGACATATTTTTTCCTACGAGCAGTACTTC. This codes for CASSHAPPGHIFSYEQYF.

The CDR3 DNA reads as TGTGCCAGCAGTGAAGACGTAAGCTCCTACAATGAGCAGTTCTTC. This translates into CASSEDVSSYNEQFF. V and J are TRBV6-1 and TRBJ2-1; D ambiguous. The ends were cut back, 1 base at V and 0 bases at J, with 7 bases in the middle. Germline values: CDR1 MNHNS, CDR2 SASEGT. This CDR3 spans 15 amino acids.

The chain uses TRBV9 and TRBJ1-2; 8 bases are a match to TRBD1. The ends lost 7 bases at V and 5 bases at J; junction bases unmatched: 7. The CDR3 spans 13 residues. The germline V gene has CDR1 SGDLS and CDR2 YYNGEE. The CDR3 here is CASYGQGPYGYTF. CDR3 DNA sequence: TGTGCCAGCTATGGACAGGGACCTTATGGCTACACCTTC.

The J gene is TRBJ1-5, the V gene TRBV19; the D is unclear. This CDR3 has 13 residues. Between the trimmed V and J ends, which lost 3 bases and 7 bases, there was a span of 10 bases. Germline CDR1 LNHDA, CDR2 SQIVND (reference sequence). The CDR3 reads CASSILPVQPQHF. The CDR3 DNA reads TGTGCCAGTAGTATCCTTCCGGTGCAGCCCCAGCATTTT.

V usage is TRBV28 and J usage is TRBJ2-7; TRBD1 or TRBD2 may be the D gene (6 bases each). Germline lookup yields CDR1 MDHEN and CDR2 SYDVKM. This CDR3 contains 15 residues. V gave up 5 bases and J gave up 3 bases, with 17 bases separating them. The CDR3 reads CASSLLPGDNYEQYF. As DNA, the CDR3 is TGTGCCAGCAGTCTCTTACCGGGGGACAACTACGAGCAGTACTTC.

The chain couples TRBV5-5 to TRBJ2-7, with TRBD1 matching 11 bases. CDR1 and CDR2 (germline): SGHKS, YYEKEE (reference sequence). Trimming at V came to 0 bases and at J to 2 bases, leaving 4 bases not matched to a gene. This CDR3 has 16 amino acids. CDR3 sequence: CASSLVWGQGAYEQYF. The CDR3, as DNA: TGTGCCAGCAGCTTGGTTTGGGGACAGGGGGCCTACGAGCAGTACTTC. Using reference TRBV5-5 and TRBJ2-7 for the parts outside the CDR3, the full variable domain is DAGVTQSPTHLIKTRGQQVTLRCSPISGHKSVSWYQQVLGQGPQFIFQYYEKEERGRGNFPDRFSARQFPNYSSELNVNALLLGDSALYLCASSLVWGQGAYEQYFGPGTRLTVT.

The CDR3 loop reads CASSQVGLGSGSDEQFF. The DNA of the CDR3 is TGCGCCAGCAGCCAAGTAGGGTTGGGTAGCGGGAGTGATGAGCAGTTCTTC. The V gene is TRBV4-3, the J gene TRBJ2-1, with 9 bases matching TRBD2. This CDR3 contains 17 residues. Germline CDR1 LGHNA, CDR2 YSLEER. Trimming removed 1 base from V and 8 bases from J; junction bases left unmatched: 12.

The CDR3 loop is CASSVEPSAGGDEQFF. The CDR3 nucleotides read TGTGCCAGCAGCGTAGAGCCTAGCGCTGGAGGTGATGAGCAGTTCTTC. The chain recombines TRBV9 with TRBJ2-1; D perhaps matches TRBD2 (6 bases). V lost 0 bases, J lost 8 bases, and 18 bases lay in between. CDR1 and CDR2 (germline): SGDLS, YYNGEE. The CDR3 runs to 16 residues.

This rearrangement joins TRBV7-9 to TRBJ2-7, with 7 bases aligning to TRBD1. V was clipped by 1 base and J by 0 bases; unmatched bases: 6. This CDR3 is built from 16 residues. Germline CDR1 and CDR2: SEHNR and FQNEAQ (reference sequence). CDR3 region: CASSLVGSGGSYEQYF. CDR3 in DNA: TGTGCCAGCAGCTTAGTTGGGTCAGGGGGCTCCTACGAGCAGTACTTC.

For the CDR3, the DNA is TGTGCCAGCAGTGCCCCCAGGGGAGCCAGGGATGAGCAGTTCTTC. It translates to CASSAPRGARDEQFF. This chain links TRBV6-6 with TRBJ2-1, with D tentatively TRBD1 (6 bases). The CDR3 is 15 residues long. Trimming pared 5 bases from V and 8 bases from J, leaving 19 bases between. CDR1 and CDR2 (germline): MNHNY, SVGAGI (reference sequence).

This sequence joins TRBV7-6 and TRBJ2-3, with D hard to call. The CDR3 contains 13 residues. Germline values: CDR1 SGHVS, CDR2 FNYEAQ. V was clipped by 4 bases and J by 0 bases, with 5 bases between them. Here the CDR3 reads CASSWSSTDTQYF. The CDR3 DNA reads as TGTGCCAGCAGCTGGTCAAGCACAGATACGCAGTATTTT.

In the case of this clone: The junction shows a germline mismatch at one end, possibly a read error. The chain recombines TRBV9 with TRBJ2-7, with D perhaps being TRBD1 or TRBD2 (5 bases each). CDR1 is SGDLS, CDR2 YYNGEE, per germline. This CDR3 is 15 amino acids long. The CDR3 sequence: CASNVEGISTYEQYF. The CDR3 DNA sequence: TGTGCCAGCAACGTAGAGGGGATTTCTACCTACGAGCAGTACTTC.

The rearrangement joins TRBV9 to TRBJ1-1, with 7 bases matching TRBD1. The J segment lost 2 bases and the V segment lost 3 bases, leaving 22 bases of the junction unmatched. Germline values: CDR1 SGDLS, CDR2 YYNGEE. CDR3 length: 20 amino acids. Written as DNA, the CDR3 is TGTGCCAGCAGCGCCGAAGGACCCCCGGGACAGCTCCTCTTCAACACTGAAGCTTTCTTT. Residues: CASSAEGPPGQLLFNTEAFF.

The chain combines TRBV27 with TRBJ2-1, with no clear D. CDR3 length: 16 amino acids. V was cut by 3 bases and J by 0 bases, with 12 bases left in between. Germline loops: CDR1 MNHEY, CDR2 SMNVEV (reference sequence). This chain's CDR3 is CASSFFSGVSYNEQFF. In DNA form, the CDR3 reads TGTGCCAGCAGTTTCTTTTCCGGAGTCTCCTACAATGAGCAGTTCTTC.

CDR3 sequence (DNA): TGTGCCAGCAGCTTGTATGGACTAGCTCAAGAGACCCAGTACTTC. This gives the protein CASSLYGLAQETQYF. J is TRBJ2-5 and V is TRBV5-4; TRBD2 aligns across 8 bases. The ends lost 1 base at V and 2 bases at J; junction bases unmatched: 4. There are 15 residues in the CDR3. The germline gives CDR1 SGHNT, CDR2 YYREEE (reference sequence).

The chain uses TRBV7-6 and TRBJ2-5; TRBD2 agrees at 7 bases. V lost 1 base, J lost 2 bases, and 1 base stayed unmatched. CDR1 is SGHVS, CDR2 FNYEAQ, per germline. The CDR3 consists of 14 residues. CDR3 in amino acids: CASSLELAQETQYF. In DNA, the CDR3 is TGTGCCAGCAGCTTAGAACTAGCGCAAGAGACCCAGTACTTC. The complete variable domain, with remaining parts taken from reference TRBV7-6 and TRBJ2-5, reads GAGVSQSPRYKVTKRGQDVALRCDPISGHVSLYWYRQALGQGPEFLTYFNYEAQQDKSGLPNDRFSAERPEGSISTLTIQRTEQRDSAMYRCASSLELAQETQYFGPGTRLLVL.

This sequence joins TRBV7-9 and TRBJ1-1, with no clear D. The V and J ends lost 5 bases and 1 base respectively, with 2 bases between them. Germline V CDR1 and CDR2: SEHNR, FQNEAQ (reference sequence). This CDR3 is 11 amino acids long. CDR3 DNA: TGTGCCAGCAGCACGAACACTGAAGCTTTCTTT. This translates into CASSTNTEAFF.

The CDR3 DNA reads TGTGCCAGCAGCCGCCAGGTCCCAAATGAGCAGTTCTTC. It translates to CASSRQVPNEQFF. The chain combines TRBV7-9 with TRBJ2-1; no definite D call. Trimming removed 5 bases from V and 7 bases from J, with 12 bases in between. CDR3 length: 13 amino acids. Germline CDR1 is SEHNR and CDR2 is FQNEAQ (reference sequence).

The genes are TRBV28 and TRBJ2-7; D could derive from TRBD1 or TRBD2 (5 bases each). Germline loops: CDR1 MDHEN, CDR2 SYDVKM. This CDR3 comprises 12 residues. Trimming pared 10 bases from V and 0 bases from J, leaving 10 bases between. In nucleotides, the CDR3 is TGTGCCACCCGGGACGTCTCCTACGAGCAGTACTTC. Translation: CATRDVSYEQYF.